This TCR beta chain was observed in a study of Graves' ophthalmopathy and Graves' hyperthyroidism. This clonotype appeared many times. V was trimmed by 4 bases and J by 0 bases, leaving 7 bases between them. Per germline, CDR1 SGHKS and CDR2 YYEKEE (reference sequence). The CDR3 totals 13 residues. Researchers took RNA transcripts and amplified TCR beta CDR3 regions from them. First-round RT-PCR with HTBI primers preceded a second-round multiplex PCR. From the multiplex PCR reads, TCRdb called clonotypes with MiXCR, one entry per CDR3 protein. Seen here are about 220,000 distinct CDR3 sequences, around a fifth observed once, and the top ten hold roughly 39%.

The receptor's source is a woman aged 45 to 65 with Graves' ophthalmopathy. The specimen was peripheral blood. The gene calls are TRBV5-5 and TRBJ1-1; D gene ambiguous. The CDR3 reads CASSASMNTEAFF. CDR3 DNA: TGTGCCAGCAGCGCGTCAATGAACACTGAAGCTTTCTTT. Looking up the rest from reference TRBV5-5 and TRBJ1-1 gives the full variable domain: DAGVTQSPTHLIKTRGQQVTLRCSPISGHKSVSWYQQVLGQGPQFIFQYYEKEERGRGNFPDRFSARQFPNYSSELNVNALLLGDSALYLCASSASMNTEAFFGQGTRLTVV.